The sequence of this T cell receptor beta chain was determined in a study of metastatic and nonmetastatic thyroid tumors. With MiXCR, TCRdb reprocessed the PCR reads. This sample has 20,000 to 25,000 clones, with about a fifth found just once. This CDR3 has 12 amino acids. Germline V lookup: CDR1 KGHSH, CDR2 LQKENI. V trimming: 2 bases; J trimming: 6 bases; junction bases outside the gene matches: 0. This clone was counted at least ten times. Among the patients, none had received any treatment before thyroid surgery. The receptor was isolated from a female donor with papillary thyroid cancer or a benign thyroid nodule (not recorded which). Some clones in this sample may be carry-over from other donors' samples. Sequenced material: blood. The chain uses TRBV18 and TRBJ1-2, with 7 bases that match TRBD1. CDR3 protein: CASSPDRDGYTF. As DNA, the CDR3 is TGTGCCAGCTCACCAGACAGGGATGGCTACACCTTC.